This is a list of T cell receptor beta chains from one sample in a study of type 1 regulatory T cells. Using its own MiXCR run on the reads, TCRdb lists one record per CDR3 protein. The table shows some 89,000 distinct CDR3 sequences, with about a third occurring only once. Sequencing was done on a sample of CD4+ T cells, either the whole sample or a sorted fraction (not recorded which). The receptors stem from a human donor in good health. Both conserved end residues are part of each CDR3. Each record gives: clone size, CDR3 length, J gene, D gene, V gene, CDR3 protein, CDR3 DNA. D genes are given only for firm matches. A row's size may be missing; if present it is once, few, many or a size class.

few | 12 | TRBJ2-7 | TRBD1 | TRBV2 | CASRQGASEQYF | TGTGCCAGCAGACAGGGGGCGAGCGAGCAGTACTTC
. | 12 | TRBJ1-2 | TRBD1 | TRBV15 | CATETGAGAYTF | TGTGCCACCGAAACAGGGGCAGGAGCCTACACCTTC
few | 15 | TRBJ2-3 | TRBD2 | TRBV7-3 | CASSMTPGGLDTQYF | TGTGCCAGCAGCATGACCCCGGGAGGCTTAGATACGCAGTATTTT
few | 13 | TRBJ2-7 | . | TRBV2 | CATKTEMGYEQYF | TGTGCCACCAAAACAGAGATGGGCTACGAGCAGTACTTC
. | 15 | TRBJ2-7 | TRBD2 | TRBV6-5 | CASRPSSGSPYEQYF | TGTGCCAGCAGACCATCTAGCGGGAGCCCGTACGAGCAGTACTTC
few | 16 | TRBJ2-6 | . | TRBV5-1 | CASSLAGGSGANVLTF | TGCGCCAGCAGCTTGGCCGGGGGCTCTGGGGCCAACGTCCTGACTTTC
. | 15 | TRBJ2-5 | TRBD1 | TRBV29-1 | CSVPPGQGAQETQYF | TGCAGCGTTCCCCCGGGACAGGGGGCCCAAGAGACCCAGTACTTC
few | 14 | TRBJ1-3 | . | TRBV10-3 | CAISDRLSGNTIYF | TGTGCCATCAGTGACCGGCTCTCTGGAAACACCATATATTTT
many | 18 | TRBJ1-3 | TRBD1 | TRBV18 | CASSPVPGQGVSGNTIYF | TGTGCCAGCTCACCTGTTCCGGGACAGGGCGTCTCTGGAAACACCATATATTTT
few | 14 | TRBJ2-1 | . | TRBV5-1 | CASSLQGLDNEQFF | TGCGCCAGCAGCTTGCAAGGGCTCGACAATGAGCAGTTCTTC
. | 19 | TRBJ2-1 | TRBD2 | TRBV30 | CAWSGRAGGSRVAYNEQFF | TGTGCCTGGAGTGGCAGAGCGGGAGGGTCCAGGGTAGCCTACAATGAGCAGTTCTTC
. | 17 | TRBJ1-4 | TRBD1 | TRBV12-3/TRBV12-4 | CASSFLSGTATNEKLFF | TGTGCCAGCAGTTTTCTCTCGGGGACAGCAACTAATGAAAAACTGTTTTTT
few | 17 | TRBJ2-1 | . | TRBV7-9 | CASRANWTTGTYNEQFF | TGTGCCAGCAGGGCCAACTGGACCACGGGCACCTACAATGAGCAGTTCTTC
. | 14 | TRBJ2-7 | . | TRBV7-2 | CASSLGRLAYEQYF | TGTGCCAGCAGCTTAGGTCGGCTAGCCTACGAGCAGTACTTC
few | 13 | TRBJ1-4 | . | TRBV20-1 | CSPGAPGREKLFF | TGCTCCCCTGGGGCGCCCGGCCGGGAAAAACTGTTTTTT
. | 15 | TRBJ2-3 | TRBD1 | TRBV19 | CASSRPGQSADTQYF | TGTGCCAGTAGTCGACCGGGACAGAGCGCAGATACGCAGTATTTT
. | 15 | TRBJ1-2 | . | TRBV3-1 | CASSQDRVGNYGYTF | TGTGCCAGCAGCCAAGATAGGGTCGGCAACTATGGCTACACCTTC
few | 14 | TRBJ2-7 | . | TRBV7-2 | CASSLGVLGYEQYF | TGTGCCAGCAGCTTAGGTGTCCTGGGGTACGAGCAGTACTTC
few | 19 | TRBJ2-2 | TRBD2 | TRBV4-1 | CASSQGTGLAGPNTGELFF | TGCGCCAGCAGCCAAGGAACGGGGCTAGCGGGACCGAACACCGGGGAGCTGTTTTTT
. | 14 | TRBJ1-1 | . | TRBV29-1 | CSVEIGGANTEAFF | TGCAGCGTTGAAATAGGGGGAGCAAACACTGAAGCTTTCTTT
few | 14 | TRBJ2-5 | . | TRBV12-3/TRBV12-4 | CASSPSAQRETQYF | TGTGCCAGCAGTCCTAGCGCCCAGCGGGAGACCCAGTACTTC
. | 17 | TRBJ2-3 | TRBD2 | TRBV6-5 | CASSYSRLAEVPDTQYF | TGTGCCAGCAGTTACTCAAGACTAGCGGAAGTCCCAGATACGCAGTATTTT
few | 16 | TRBJ2-7 | TRBD2 | TRBV6-5 | CASSYSGTSAYYEQYF | TGTGCCAGCAGTTACTCGGGGACTAGCGCCTACTACGAGCAGTACTTC
few | 17 | TRBJ2-1 | TRBD2 | TRBV7-2 | CASSTTSGRAFGNEQFF | TGTGCCAGCAGCACAACTAGCGGGAGGGCCTTCGGGAATGAGCAGTTCTTC
few | 14 | TRBJ1-3 | TRBD1 | TRBV20-1 | CSATGTGAGNTIYF | TGCAGTGCAACGGGCACAGGGGCTGGAAACACCATATATTTT
. | 12 | TRBJ2-5 | TRBD2 | TRBV4-1 | CASRGGQETQYF | TGCGCCAGCAGGGGAGGGCAAGAGACCCAGTACTTC
. | 16 | TRBJ2-3 | TRBD2 | TRBV5-1 | CASSFPSAGVGDTQYF | TGCGCCAGCAGCTTCCCCTCGGCGGGAGTAGGAGATACGCAGTATTTT
few | 15 | TRBJ2-1 | TRBD2 | TRBV11-2 | CASSLEREGRNEQFF | TGTGCCAGCAGCTTAGAGCGGGAGGGCCGTAATGAGCAGTTCTTC
once | 12 | TRBJ2-7 | . | TRBV20-1 | CSASPQDYEQYF | TGCAGTGCTAGCCCACAAGACTACGAGCAGTACTTC
few | 15 | TRBJ2-2 | . | TRBV11-1 | CASSADGLITGELFF | TGTGCCAGCAGCGCAGATGGACTAATCACCGGGGAGCTGTTTTTT
once | 15 | TRBJ2-5 | TRBD1 | TRBV24-1 | CATSESTGLWETQYF | TGTGCCACCAGTGAATCGACAGGGTTGTGGGAGACCCAGTACTTC